The 30 T cell receptor beta chains below come from one sample, sequenced in a study of blood T cell repertoires in COVID-19. Produced via immunoSEQ multiplex PCR; TCRdb's table is partial and in-frame only. The table includes 270,000 or so clones, roughly 84% detected once. Sample: peripheral blood. The receptors originated from a woman aged 18-29 years with acute or convalescent COVID-19.

J is TRBJ2-7 and V is TRBV27; weak D call: TRBD1 (6 bases). CDR3 size: 13 residues. Trimming took off 4 bases at V and 2 bases at J, with 9 bases between the two ends. CDR1 is MNHEY and CDR2 is SMNVEV in the germline V gene (reference sequence). The DNA of the CDR3 is TGTGCCAGCAGTTGGACAGTAGCCTACGAGCAGTACTTC. Translating gives CASSWTVAYEQYF.

This clone was seen more than once but under ten times. The rearrangement links TRBV10-2 to TRBJ2-7; maybe TRBD2 (6 bases). This CDR3 comprises 13 residues. V lost 6 bases to trimming and J lost 2 bases, with 11 bases between them. Germline values: CDR1 WSHSY, CDR2 SAAADI. The CDR3 nucleotides read TGCGCCAGCAGGGGACTCGGGACCTACGAGCAGTACTTC. It is translated as CASRGLGTYEQYF.

The J gene is TRBJ1-4, the V gene TRBV7-2, with D tentatively TRBD1 (5 bases). The CDR3 runs to 13 residues. The ends were cut back, 6 bases at V and 6 bases at J, with 11 bases in the middle. Germline V gene sequence: CDR1 SGHTA, CDR2 FQGNSA. CDR3 sequence reads: CASSRQFDEKLFF. DNA of the CDR3: TGTGCCAGCAGTCGACAGTTCGATGAAAAACTGTTTTTT.

The chain is built from TRBV29-1 and TRBJ1-1; tentative D call: TRBD1 (5 bases). V lost 6 bases to trimming and J lost 1 base, with 15 bases between them. There are 14 residues in the CDR3. The germline V gene has CDR1 SQVTM and CDR2 ANQGSEA. In DNA, the CDR3 is TGCAGCGTGCGACAGTCGTCATGGAACACTGAAGCTTTCTTT. Protein sequence: CSVRQSSWNTEAFF.

This clone was seen only once. The CDR3 sequence is CASSQGLAGPNEQFF. CDR3 nucleotide sequence: TGCGCCAGCAGCCAGGGACTAGCGGGCCCGAATGAGCAGTTCTTC. The chain links TRBV5-1 to TRBJ2-1; the match to TRBD2 covers 12 bases. Germline-derived CDR1 and CDR2 are SGHRS and YFSETQ. The V gene end was trimmed by 4 bases and the J gene end by 7 bases; junction bases not matched to a gene: 6. CDR3 length: 15 residues.

The chain combines TRBV4-3 with TRBJ2-2; the D gene is possibly TRBD2 (5 bases). The ends were cut back, 0 bases at V and 1 base at J, with 9 bases in the middle. CDR3 length equals 16 residues. Germline V gene data show CDR1 as LGHNA and CDR2 as YSLEER. The CDR3 coding sequence is TGCGCCAGCAGCCAAGATTGGGAGAGGAACACCGGGGAGCTGTTTTTT. Protein sequence: CASSQDWERNTGELFF.

This chain connects TRBV7-9 to TRBJ2-1; D unresolved. Germline assignment: CDR1 SEHNR and CDR2 FQNEAQ (reference sequence). The V and J ends lost 5 bases and 9 bases respectively, with 17 bases between them. The CDR3 consists of 14 residues. The CDR3 region has the DNA TGTGCCAGCAGCCCTGAGAGGAACTACGGTGAGCAGTTCTTC. It yields the protein CASSPERNYGEQFF.

V and J are TRBV3-1 (or the pseudogene TRBV3-2) and TRBJ1-6; D is undetermined. Trimming took off 0 bases at V and 6 bases at J, with 12 bases between the two ends. Germline V CDR1 and CDR2: LGHDT, YNNKEL (reference sequence). The CDR3 loop spans 16 amino acids. Written as DNA, the CDR3 is TGTGCCAGCAGCCAAGATTCCCCCTCGGGTAATTCACCCCTCCACTTT. This encodes CASSQDSPSGNSPLHF.

The chain links TRBV11-1 to TRBJ1-4; tentative D call: TRBD1 (5 bases). The germline CDR1 and CDR2 sequences are SGHAT and FQDESV (reference sequence). This CDR3 contains 16 residues. V was clipped by 5 bases and J by 5 bases, with 18 bases between them. The CDR3 loop is CASSPDTNLPNEKLFF. The CDR3 nucleotides are TGTGCCAGCAGCCCGGACACGAACCTCCCCAATGAAAAACTGTTTTTT.

This sequence joins TRBV18 and TRBJ2-2; TRBD2 aligns across 13 bases. From germline, CDR1 is KGHSH and CDR2 LQKENI. The CDR3 runs to 18 residues. J gave up 3 bases and V 5 bases, and 9 bases lay outside the gene matches. CDR3 amino acids: CASSSRLAGGPDTGELFF. Here the CDR3 DNA reads TGTGCCAGCTCATCAAGACTAGCGGGAGGTCCGGACACCGGGGAGCTGTTTTTT. Variable domain in full (rest from reference TRBV18 and TRBJ2-2): NAGVMQNPRHLVRRRGQEARLRCSPMKGHSHVYWYRQLPEEGLKFMVYLQKENIIDESGMPKERFSAEFPKEGPSILRIQQVVRGDSAAYFCASSSRLAGGPDTGELFFGEGSRLTVL.

The chain joins TRBV19 to TRBJ1-2, with 8 bases matching TRBD1. J was trimmed by 5 bases and V by 9 bases; bases with no gene match: 5. CDR1 is LNHDA and CDR2 is SQIVND in the germline V gene (reference sequence). This CDR3 has 12 amino acids. CDR3 nucleotides: TGTGCCAGCGGACAGGGCCGTTATGGCTACACCTTC. This gives the protein CASGQGRYGYTF.

The V gene is TRBV6-2 or TRBV6-3, the J gene TRBJ2-5; 15 nucleotides match TRBD2. Germline V lookup: CDR1 MNHEY, CDR2 SVGEGT. The J segment lost 5 bases and the V segment lost 4 bases, leaving 2 bases of the junction unmatched. The length of the CDR3 is 15 residues. Here the CDR3 reads CASSSGTSGRETQYF. The CDR3 DNA is TGTGCCAGCAGTTCCGGGACTAGCGGGAGGGAGACCCAGTACTTC.

The chain couples TRBV5-4 to TRBJ1-5; 7 bases fit TRBD1. V lost 4 bases and J lost 0; bases outside the gene matches: 7. The CDR3 sequence is 16 residues long. The germline V gene encodes CDR1 SGHNT and CDR2 YYREEE (reference sequence). The DNA of the CDR3 is TGTGCCAGCAGCGGACCCGGGACAGCTAGCAATCAGCCCCAGCATTTT. Translated, it gives CASSGPGTASNQPQHF.

This chain uses TRBV4-2 with TRBJ2-1, with TRBD2 identical over 10 bases. V shed 1 base, J shed 8 bases, and the junction held 14 bases outside the gene matches. From germline, CDR1 is LGHNA and CDR2 YNFKEQ. This CDR3 contains 18 residues. CDR3 residues: CASSQVSGRARSQDEQFF. CDR3 coding DNA: TGTGCCAGCAGCCAAGTAAGCGGGAGGGCCCGGTCTCAAGATGAGCAGTTCTTC.

This clone was picked up one time. V is TRBV6-6 and J is TRBJ1-3, with TRBD1 identical over 10 bases. Trimming cost V 8 bases and J 3 bases; bases outside gene matches: 7. In germline, CDR1 is MNHNY, CDR2 SVGAGI (reference sequence). The CDR3 has 15 amino acids. The CDR3 loop reads CASGQGTGVGNTIYF. CDR3 in DNA: TGTGCCAGCGGCCAGGGGACAGGGGTTGGAAACACCATATATTTT.

This clone was recorded a few times. This chain uses TRBV25-1 with TRBJ1-6, with D uncertain. The CDR3 is 14 residues long. Trimming took 5 bases from V and 7 from J, leaving 12 bases between them. Germline assignment: CDR1 MGHDK and CDR2 SYGVNS. The CDR3 loop is CASSLAGKNSPLHF. In DNA form, the CDR3 reads TGTGCCAGCAGTCTGGCAGGAAAGAATTCACCCCTCCACTTT.

This clone was found a few times. The chain is built from TRBV6-6 and TRBJ2-1; TRBD1 agrees at 9 bases. This CDR3 region has 15 residues. Germline CDR1 and CDR2: MNHNY and SVGAGI (reference sequence). Trimming took 6 bases from V and 4 from J; bases not matched to a gene: 7. The CDR3 is CASSDPGQGYNEQFF. The CDR3 region has the DNA TGTGCCAGCAGCGATCCGGGACAGGGTTACAATGAGCAGTTCTTC.

The chain links TRBV6-5 to TRBJ2-7; TRBD2 agrees at 12 bases. The CDR3 length is 16 residues. CDR1 is MNHEY and CDR2 is SVGAGI in the germline V gene. The V gene end was trimmed by 4 bases and the J gene end by 7 bases; junction bases not matched to a gene: 11. The CDR3 reads CASSSETSGGAGEQYF. CDR3 nucleotide sequence: TGTGCCAGCAGTTCGGAGACTAGCGGGGGCGCAGGGGAGCAGTACTTC.

The CDR3 DNA reads TGCGCCAGCAGCCAAGTCCGCCTAATTGTGGTAGCGGGGCTTGGGAATGAGCAGTTCTTC. Its translation is CASSQVRLIVVAGLGNEQFF. This chain links TRBV4-3 with TRBJ2-1, with 8 bases lining up with TRBD2. The ends lost 1 base at V and 7 bases at J; junction bases unmatched: 21. The CDR3 is made up of 20 amino acids. CDR1 and CDR2 (germline): LGHNA, YSLEER.

CDR3 amino acids: CASSLVAGRPGELFF. For the CDR3, the DNA is TGTGCCAGCAGCTTAGTTGCAGGAAGGCCCGGGGAGCTGTTTTTT. This rearrangement joins TRBV13 to TRBJ2-2; D gene unclear. The CDR3 spans 15 residues. Germline CDR1 reads PRHDT; CDR2 reads FYEKMQ (reference sequence). V was clipped by 1 base and J by 6 bases, with 12 bases between them.

CDR3 sequence (DNA): TGTGCCAGCAGCCCGGACAGGGGCTATGGCTACACCTTC. Its protein is CASSPDRGYGYTF. The V gene is TRBV28, the J gene TRBJ1-2, with TRBD1 identical over 9 bases. Unmatched junction bases numbered 3, after V lost 6 bases and J lost 4 bases. Germline values: CDR1 MDHEN, CDR2 SYDVKM. The length of the CDR3 is 13 residues.

The chain uses TRBV3-1 (or the pseudogene TRBV3-2) and TRBJ1-5; D is ambiguous. Germline assignment: CDR1 LGHDT and CDR2 YNNKEL (reference sequence). The CDR3 contains 14 residues. V lost 1 base, J lost 3 bases, and 7 bases lay in between. The CDR3 reads CASSQGRINQPQHF. Here the CDR3 DNA reads TGTGCCAGCAGCCAAGGGCGGATCAATCAGCCCCAGCATTTT.

This chain joins TRBV28 and TRBJ2-7, with D possibly being TRBD1 (6 bases). This CDR3 is 15 amino acids long. V shed 6 bases and J shed 2 bases, with 17 bases lying between them. The germline V gene has CDR1 MDHEN and CDR2 SYDVKM. CDR3 residues: CASSLPGHRTYEQYF. The CDR3 nucleotides are TGTGCCAGCAGCCTACCGGGACACCGAACCTACGAGCAGTACTTC.

The V gene is TRBV6-6, the J gene TRBJ2-7, with 8 bases fitting TRBD1. V was clipped by 6 bases and J by 6 bases; unmatched bases: 4. The CDR3 is 12 amino acids. Germline V CDR1 and CDR2: MNHNY, SVGAGI (reference sequence). DNA for the CDR3: TGTGCCAGCAGGCCCGACAGGGGCGAGCAGTACTTC. Residues: CASRPDRGEQYF.

The chain is built from TRBV5-1 and TRBJ2-3; TRBD1 matches 8 bases. V lost 0 bases to trimming and J lost 1 base; unmatched junction nucleotides: 4. This CDR3 has 16 amino acids. From germline, CDR1 is SGHRS and CDR2 YFSETQ. CDR3 sequence: CASSLGQGTRTDTQYF. CDR3 in DNA: TGCGCCAGCAGCTTGGGACAGGGGACCCGCACAGATACGCAGTATTTT.

This chain uses TRBV2 with TRBJ2-3, with 8 positions matching TRBD1. Losses at the gene ends were 4 bases for V and 6 bases for J; bases not matched to a gene: 6. The CDR3 is 14 residues long. CDR1 SNHLY and CDR2 FYNNEI come from the germline V gene. In nucleotides, the CDR3 is TGTGCCAGCAGTGTTGGACAGGGTACGGATACGCAGTATTTT. Protein product: CASSVGQGTDTQYF.

V is TRBV7-2 and J is TRBJ1-1; possible D gene TRBD1, 6 bases. This CDR3 comprises 13 residues. V lost 7 bases to trimming and J lost 0 bases, with 9 bases between them. Per germline, CDR1 SGHTA and CDR2 FQGNSA. The DNA of the CDR3 is TGTGCCAGCACTGGACAGATGAACACTGAAGCTTTCTTT. Its translation: CASTGQMNTEAFF.

The CDR3 spells CATSTSYPGWQFF. The CDR3 bases are TGTGCCACCAGCACATCTTACCCCGGGTGGCAGTTCTTC. The chain employs TRBV15 and TRBJ2-1, with D unclear. Germline V CDR1 and CDR2: LNHNV, YYDKDF (reference sequence). V lost 4 bases to trimming and J lost 12 bases, with 16 bases between them. The CDR3 spans 13 residues.

The chain links TRBV6-4 to TRBJ1-6; 8 positions agree with TRBD1. The J segment lost 9 bases and the V segment lost 4 bases, leaving 5 bases of the junction unmatched. The CDR3 length is 14 residues. CDR1 is MRHNA, CDR2 SNTAGT, per germline. CDR3 in amino acids: CASSATGETSPLHF. The CDR3 coding sequence is TGTGCCAGCAGTGCGACAGGGGAAACTTCACCCCTCCACTTT.

The V call is TRBV7-9, the J call TRBJ2-1; D is possibly TRBD2 (6 bases). Trimming removed 6 bases at V and 7 bases at J, with 19 bases between. The CDR3 has 15 amino acids. From germline, CDR1 is SEHNR and CDR2 FQNEAQ (reference sequence). This CDR3 reads CASSPDLGEANEQFF. In DNA form, the CDR3 reads TGTGCCAGCAGTCCTGACTTGGGGGAGGCTAATGAGCAGTTCTTC.